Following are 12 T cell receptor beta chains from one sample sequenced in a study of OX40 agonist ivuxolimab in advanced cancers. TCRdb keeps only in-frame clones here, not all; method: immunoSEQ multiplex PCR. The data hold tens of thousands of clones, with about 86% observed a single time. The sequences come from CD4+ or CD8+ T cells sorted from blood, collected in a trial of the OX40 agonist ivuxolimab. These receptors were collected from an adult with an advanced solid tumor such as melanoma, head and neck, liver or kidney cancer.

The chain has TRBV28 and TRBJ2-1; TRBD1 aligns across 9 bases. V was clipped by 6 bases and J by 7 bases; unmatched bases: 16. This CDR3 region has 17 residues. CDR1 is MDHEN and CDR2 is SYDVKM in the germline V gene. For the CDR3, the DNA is TGTGCCAGCAGGATGGGACAGGGCAACCCAACAACGAATGAGCAGTTCTTC. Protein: CASRMGQGNPTTNEQFF.

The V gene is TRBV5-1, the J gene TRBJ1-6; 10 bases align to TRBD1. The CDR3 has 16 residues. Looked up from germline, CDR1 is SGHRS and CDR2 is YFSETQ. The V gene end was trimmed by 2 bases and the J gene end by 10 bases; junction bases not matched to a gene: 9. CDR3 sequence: CASSFPQGQGWSPLHF. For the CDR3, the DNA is TGCGCCAGCAGCTTCCCCCAGGGACAGGGGTGGTCACCCCTCCACTTT.

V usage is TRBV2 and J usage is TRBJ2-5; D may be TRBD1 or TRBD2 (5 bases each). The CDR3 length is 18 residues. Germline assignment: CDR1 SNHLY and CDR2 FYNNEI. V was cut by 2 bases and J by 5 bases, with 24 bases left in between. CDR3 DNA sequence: TGTGCCAGCAGTGAAATTGGGCCCCCTGGGGGTCCTATGGAGACCCAGTACTTC. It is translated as CASSEIGPPGGPMETQYF.

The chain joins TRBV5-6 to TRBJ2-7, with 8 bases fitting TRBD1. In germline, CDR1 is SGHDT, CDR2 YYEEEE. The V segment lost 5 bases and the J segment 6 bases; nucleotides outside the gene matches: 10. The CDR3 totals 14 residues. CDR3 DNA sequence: TGTGCCAGCAGTTTCCTGGACAGGGCTGGCGAGCAGTACTTC. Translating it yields CASSFLDRAGEQYF.

The CDR3 bases are TGTGCCAGCAGCGAGGTGGGAGGCAGAGAAGGTGGCTACACCTTC. This sequence encodes CASSEVGGREGGYTF. This chain uses TRBV9 with TRBJ1-2; D gene ambiguous. The CDR3 covers 15 residues. Per germline, CDR1 SGDLS and CDR2 YYNGEE. V was shortened by 3 bases and J by 7 bases, with 19 bases between the two germline ends.

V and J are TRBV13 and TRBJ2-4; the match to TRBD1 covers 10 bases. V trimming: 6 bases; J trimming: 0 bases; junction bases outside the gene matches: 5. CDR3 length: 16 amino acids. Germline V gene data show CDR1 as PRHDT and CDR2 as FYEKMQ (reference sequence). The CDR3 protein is CASSYRDRGAKNIQYF. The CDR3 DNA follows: TGTGCCAGCAGTTACCGGGACAGGGGAGCCAAAAACATTCAGTACTTC.

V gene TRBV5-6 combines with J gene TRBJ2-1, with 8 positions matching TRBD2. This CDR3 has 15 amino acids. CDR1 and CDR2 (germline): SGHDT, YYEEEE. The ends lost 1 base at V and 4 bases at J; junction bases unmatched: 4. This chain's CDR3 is CASSLRLAGYNEQFF. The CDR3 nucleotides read TGTGCCAGCAGCTTGCGTTTAGCGGGGTACAATGAGCAGTTCTTC. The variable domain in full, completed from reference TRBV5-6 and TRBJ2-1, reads DAGVTQSPTHLIKTRGQQVTLRCSPKSGHDTVSWYQQALGQGPQFIFQYYEEEERQRGNFPDRFSGHQFPNYSSELNVNALLLGDSALYLCASSLRLAGYNEQFFGPGTRLTVL.

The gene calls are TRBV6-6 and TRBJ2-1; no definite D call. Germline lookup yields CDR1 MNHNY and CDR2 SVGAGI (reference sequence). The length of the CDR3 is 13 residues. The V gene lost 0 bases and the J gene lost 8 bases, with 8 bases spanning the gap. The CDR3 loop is CASSYSVFYEQFF. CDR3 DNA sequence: TGTGCCAGCAGTTACTCGGTGTTCTATGAGCAGTTCTTC.

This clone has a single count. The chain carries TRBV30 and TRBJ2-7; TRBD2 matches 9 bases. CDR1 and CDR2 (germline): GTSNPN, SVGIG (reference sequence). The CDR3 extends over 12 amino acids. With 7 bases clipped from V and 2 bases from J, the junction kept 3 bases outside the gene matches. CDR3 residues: CAYIAGAYEQYF. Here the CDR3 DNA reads TGTGCCTACATAGCGGGAGCCTACGAGCAGTACTTC.

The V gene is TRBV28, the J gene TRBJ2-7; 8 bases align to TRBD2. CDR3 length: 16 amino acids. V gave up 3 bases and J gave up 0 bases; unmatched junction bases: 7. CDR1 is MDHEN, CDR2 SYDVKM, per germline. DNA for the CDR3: TGTGCCAGCAGTTTCCCGGGTAGCGGGACCTCCTACGAGCAGTACTTC. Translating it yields CASSFPGSGTSYEQYF.

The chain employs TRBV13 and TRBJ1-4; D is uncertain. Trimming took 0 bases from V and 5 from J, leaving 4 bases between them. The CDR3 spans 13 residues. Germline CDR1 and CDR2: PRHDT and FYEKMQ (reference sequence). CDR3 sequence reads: CASSLGVNEKLFF. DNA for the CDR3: TGTGCCAGCAGCTTAGGAGTAAATGAAAAACTGTTTTTT.

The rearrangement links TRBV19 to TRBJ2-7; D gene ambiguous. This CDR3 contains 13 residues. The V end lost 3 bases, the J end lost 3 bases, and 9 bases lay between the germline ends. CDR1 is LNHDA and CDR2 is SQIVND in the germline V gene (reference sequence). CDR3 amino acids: CASSIRLFYEQYF. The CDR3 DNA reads TGTGCCAGTAGTATCAGACTCTTCTACGAGCAGTACTTC.